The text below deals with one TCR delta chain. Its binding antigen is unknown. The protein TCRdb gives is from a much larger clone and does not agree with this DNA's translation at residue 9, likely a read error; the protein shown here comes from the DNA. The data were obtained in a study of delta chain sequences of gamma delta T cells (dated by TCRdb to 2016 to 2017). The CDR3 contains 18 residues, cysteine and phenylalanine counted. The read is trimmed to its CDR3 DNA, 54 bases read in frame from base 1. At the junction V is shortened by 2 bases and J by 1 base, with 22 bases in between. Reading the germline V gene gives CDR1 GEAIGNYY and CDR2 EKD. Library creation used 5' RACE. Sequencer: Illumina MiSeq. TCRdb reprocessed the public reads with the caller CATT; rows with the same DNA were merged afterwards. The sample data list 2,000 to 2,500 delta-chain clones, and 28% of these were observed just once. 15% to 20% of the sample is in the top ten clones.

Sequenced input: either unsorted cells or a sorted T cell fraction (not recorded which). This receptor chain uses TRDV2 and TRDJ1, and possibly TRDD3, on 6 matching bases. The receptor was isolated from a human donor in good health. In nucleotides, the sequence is TGTGCCTGTGACAAGGTGGGTGGGGGCCGAGGGGGCACCGATAAACTCATCTTT. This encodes CACDKVGGGRGGTDKLIF.